Reported below is one T cell receptor beta chain. With 60 Vbeta and 13 Jbeta primers, the PCR was carried out. Measured with immunoSEQ multiplex PCR; TCRdb has only the in-frame clones, and not every one. The data show about 99,000 clones, 76% seen once. This sample was included in a study of cytomegalovirus exposure and HLA in healthy donors. Sequenced material: PBMCs. The TCR comes from a young woman in good health and CMV-seropositive.

DNA for the CDR3: TGTGCCAGCAGTCCGGTGGACAGGCTCGGGGGGGGCACCTTC. Translating it yields CASSPVDRLGGGTF. This chain joins TRBV28 and TRBJ1-2, with TRBD1 identical over 7 bases. V was clipped by 5 bases and J by 13 bases; unmatched bases: 16. Germline V CDR1 and CDR2: MDHEN, SYDVKM. The CDR3 is 14 amino acids.